Listed here is a single T cell receptor (beta chain). What it binds is unknown. At one end the junction does not follow the germline gene, possibly because of a read error. This specimen comes from a study of beta chain features in type 1 diabetes. CDR1 is SNHLY and CDR2 is FYNNEI in the germline V gene. This CDR3 region has 11 residues. Study-wide points: There was a moderate but significant shortening of TCRB CDR3s in all four CD4+ subsets of Type 1 diabetes patients. It was among patients, rather than healthy donors, that naive, central memory and Treg TCRB repertoires appeared more similar. Type 1 diabetes patients showed fewer insertions and more deletions at VDJ junctions.

Every isolated RNA sample was fully reverse transcribed, so sequencing captured expressed TCRB transcripts. Profiled with immunoSEQ multiplex PCR; TCRdb holds only in-frame clones, not every one. The table includes 300,000 to 400,000 clones, about 13% detected once. The sample taken for sequencing was naive CD4+ T cells from blood. The clonotype originates from a woman aged 18-29 years with type 1 diabetes. This chain links TRBV2 with TRBJ2-1; 7 bases agree with TRBD1. The CDR3 spells CASSGPRGQVF. CDR3 bases: TGTGCCAGCAGTGGGCCGAGGGGGCAGGTCTTC. The full variable domain, with the rest looked up from reference TRBV2 and TRBJ2-1, is EPEVTQTPSHQVTQMGQEVILRCVPISNHLYFYWYRQILGQKVEFLVSFYNNEISEKSEIFDDQFSVERPDGSNFTLKIRSTKLEDSAMYFCASSGPRGQVFGPGTRLTVL.